This T cell receptor (beta chain) was captured by sequencing in a study of shared clonotypes between healthy human individuals. Only in-frame clones appear in the TCRdb table, and some are missing; sequencing was by immunoSEQ multiplex PCR. The table lists 90,000 to 100,000 clones, approximately 51% of them singletons, with about 16% in the top ten. This clone was observed once. Genomic DNA from unsorted samples was obtained from 80 million to 100 million PBMCs (per sample). V was pared by 11 bases and J by 2 bases, with 14 bases between. CDR3 length: 13 residues. Per the germline V gene, CDR1 is MNHNY and CDR2 is SVGAGI (reference sequence).

The V and J genes are TRBV6-6 and TRBJ2-3; unclear D gene. The sequence was collected from a woman between 40 and 55 years old in good health. Some clones in this sample may be carry-over from other donors' samples. The sequenced sample was PBMCs. This CDR3 reads CASQGGPTDTQYF. As DNA, the CDR3 is TGTGCCTCTCAAGGCGGACCCACAGATACGCAGTATTTT.